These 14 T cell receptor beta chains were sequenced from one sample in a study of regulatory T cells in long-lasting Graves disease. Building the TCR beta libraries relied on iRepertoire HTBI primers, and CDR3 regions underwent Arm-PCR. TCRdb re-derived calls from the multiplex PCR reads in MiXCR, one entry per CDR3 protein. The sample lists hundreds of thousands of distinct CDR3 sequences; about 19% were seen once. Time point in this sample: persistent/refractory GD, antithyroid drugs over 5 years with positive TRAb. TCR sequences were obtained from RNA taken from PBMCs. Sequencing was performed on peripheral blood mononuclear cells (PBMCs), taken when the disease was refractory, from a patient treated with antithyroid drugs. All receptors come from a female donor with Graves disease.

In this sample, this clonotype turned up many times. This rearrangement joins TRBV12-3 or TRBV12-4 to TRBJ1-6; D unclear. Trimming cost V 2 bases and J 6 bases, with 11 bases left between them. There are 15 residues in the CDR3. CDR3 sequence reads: CASSLSHAANSPLHF. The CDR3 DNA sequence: TGTGCCAGCAGTTTATCGCATGCCGCTAATTCACCCCTCCACTTT.

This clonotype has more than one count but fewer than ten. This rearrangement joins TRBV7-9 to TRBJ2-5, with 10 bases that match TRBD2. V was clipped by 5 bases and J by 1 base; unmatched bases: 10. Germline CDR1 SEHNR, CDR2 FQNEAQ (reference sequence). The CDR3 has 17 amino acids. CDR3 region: CASSRYPSGRLQETQYF. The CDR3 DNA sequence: TGTGCCAGCAGCCGGTACCCTAGCGGGAGACTCCAAGAGACCCAGTACTTC.

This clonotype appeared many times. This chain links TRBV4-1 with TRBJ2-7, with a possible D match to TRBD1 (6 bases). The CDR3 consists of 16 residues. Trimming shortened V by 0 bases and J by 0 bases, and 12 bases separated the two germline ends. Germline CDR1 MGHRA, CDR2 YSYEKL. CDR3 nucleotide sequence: TGCGCCAGCAGCCAAGATGACAGGAGCGCCTCCTACGAGCAGTACTTC. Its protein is CASSQDDRSASYEQYF.

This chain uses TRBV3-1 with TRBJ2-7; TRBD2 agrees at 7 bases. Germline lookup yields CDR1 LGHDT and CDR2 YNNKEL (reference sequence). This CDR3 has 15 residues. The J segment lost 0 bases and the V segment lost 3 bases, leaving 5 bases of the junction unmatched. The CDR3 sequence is CASSQGRASSYEQYF. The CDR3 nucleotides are TGTGCCAGCAGCCAGGGGAGGGCGAGCTCCTACGAGCAGTACTTC.

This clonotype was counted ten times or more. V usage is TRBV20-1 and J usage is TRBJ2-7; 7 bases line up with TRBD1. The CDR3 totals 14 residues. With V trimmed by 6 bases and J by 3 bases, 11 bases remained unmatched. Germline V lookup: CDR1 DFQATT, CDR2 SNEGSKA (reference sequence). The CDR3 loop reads CSAPDMQGVYEQYF. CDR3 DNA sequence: TGCAGTGCCCCCGACATGCAGGGGGTCTACGAGCAGTACTTC.

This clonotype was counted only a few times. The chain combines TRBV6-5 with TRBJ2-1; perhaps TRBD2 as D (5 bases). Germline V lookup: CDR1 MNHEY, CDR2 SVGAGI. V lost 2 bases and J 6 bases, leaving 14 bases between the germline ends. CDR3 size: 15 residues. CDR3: CASSYPTRAANEQFF. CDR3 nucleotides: TGTGCCAGCAGTTACCCAACTAGGGCGGCCAATGAGCAGTTCTTC.

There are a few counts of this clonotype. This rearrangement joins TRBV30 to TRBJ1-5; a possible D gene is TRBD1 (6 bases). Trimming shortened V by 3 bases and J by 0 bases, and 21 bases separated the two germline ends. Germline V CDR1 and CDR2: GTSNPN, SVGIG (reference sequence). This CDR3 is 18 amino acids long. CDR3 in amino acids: CAWSGSGGGLYSNQPQHF. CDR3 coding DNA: TGTGCCTGGAGCGGATCGGGAGGGGGTCTCTATAGCAATCAGCCCCAGCATTTT.

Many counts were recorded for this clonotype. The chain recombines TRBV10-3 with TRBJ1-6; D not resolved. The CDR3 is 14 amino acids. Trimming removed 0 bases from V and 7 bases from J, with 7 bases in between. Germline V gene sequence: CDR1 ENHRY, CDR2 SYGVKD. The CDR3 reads CAISESDRNSPLHF. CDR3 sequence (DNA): TGTGCCATCAGTGAGTCGGATAGGAATTCACCCCTCCACTTT.

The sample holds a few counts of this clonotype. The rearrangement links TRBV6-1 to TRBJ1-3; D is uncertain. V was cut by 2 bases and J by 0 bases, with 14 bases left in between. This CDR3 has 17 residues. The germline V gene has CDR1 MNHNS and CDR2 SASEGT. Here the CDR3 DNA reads TGTGCCAGCAGTGAAAACCCCACAACGTCCTCTGGAAACACCATATATTTT. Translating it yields CASSENPTTSSGNTIYF.

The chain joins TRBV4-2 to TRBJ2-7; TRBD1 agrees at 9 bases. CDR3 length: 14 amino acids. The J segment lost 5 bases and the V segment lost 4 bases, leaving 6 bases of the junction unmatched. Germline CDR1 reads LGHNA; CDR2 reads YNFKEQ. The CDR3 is CASSLGTGNDEQYF. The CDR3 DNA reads TGTGCCAGCAGCCTAGGGACAGGGAACGACGAGCAGTACTTC.

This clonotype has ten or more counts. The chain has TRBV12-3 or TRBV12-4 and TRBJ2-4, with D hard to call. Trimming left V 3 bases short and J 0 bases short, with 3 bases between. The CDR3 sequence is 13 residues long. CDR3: CASSFLAKNIQYF. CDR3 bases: TGTGCCAGCAGTTTTTTAGCCAAAAACATTCAGTACTTC.

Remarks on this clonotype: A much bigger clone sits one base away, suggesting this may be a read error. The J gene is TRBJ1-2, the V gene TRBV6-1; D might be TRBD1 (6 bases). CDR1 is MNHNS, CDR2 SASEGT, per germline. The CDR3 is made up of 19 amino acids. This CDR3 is CASSDSGRGQKFSRGGCTF. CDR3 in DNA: TGTGCCAGCAGTGATTCGGGGAGGGGCCAGAAGTTCTCCCGGGGGGGCTGCACCTTC.

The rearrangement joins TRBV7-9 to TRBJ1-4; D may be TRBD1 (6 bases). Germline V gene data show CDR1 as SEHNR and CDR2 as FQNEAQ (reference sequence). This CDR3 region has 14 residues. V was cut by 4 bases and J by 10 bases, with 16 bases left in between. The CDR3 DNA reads TGTGCCAGCAGCTCTCAGGGGCCGGGGGGAAAACTGTTTTTT. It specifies CASSSQGPGGKLFF.

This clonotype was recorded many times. CDR3: CARGSRTGHSYEQYF. The CDR3 DNA sequence: TGTGCCAGAGGCTCAAGGACAGGGCACTCCTACGAGCAGTACTTC. This rearrangement joins TRBV9 to TRBJ2-7; 8 bases line up with TRBD1. Trimming at V came to 8 bases and at J to 0 bases, leaving 10 bases not matched to a gene. Germline-derived CDR1 and CDR2 are SGDLS and YYNGEE. The CDR3 has 15 amino acids.